This passage covers 10 T cell receptor beta chains from one sample sequenced in a study of blood T cell repertoires in COVID-19. TCRdb's table, derived via immunoSEQ multiplex PCR, lists solely in-frame clones and lacks some. The table includes nearly 110,000 clones, roughly 83% detected once. Specimen: peripheral blood. The source is a human donor in a cohort sampled during active COVID-19.

The chain joins TRBV5-4 to TRBJ2-7, with D hard to call. V was pared by 2 bases and J by 6 bases, with 9 bases between. Germline CDR1 reads SGHNT; CDR2 reads YYREEE (reference sequence). The CDR3 covers 12 residues. CDR3 in amino acids: CASSFEVGEQYV. In DNA, the CDR3 is TGTGCCAGCAGCTTCGAGGTCGGCGAGCAGTACGTC.

The chain links TRBV7-2 to TRBJ2-3, with 9 bases lining up with TRBD2. Looked up from germline, CDR1 is SGHTA and CDR2 is FQGNSA. The CDR3 extends over 16 amino acids. The junction had 9 bases not matched to a gene; V was cut back by 3 bases and J by 5 bases. The CDR3: CASSLMGAGGGDTQYF. The CDR3 DNA follows: TGTGCCAGCAGCTTGATGGGTGCGGGAGGGGGAGATACGCAGTATTTT.

This chain connects TRBV5-4 to TRBJ1-3; possibly TRBD1 for D (6 bases). The CDR3 consists of 15 residues. Germline values: CDR1 SGHNT, CDR2 YYREEE (reference sequence). Trimming stripped 2 bases from V and 3 bases from J, with 12 bases between. As DNA, the CDR3 is TGTGCCAGCAGCTTACAACCAGGGGTTGGAAACACCATATATTTT. This codes for CASSLQPGVGNTIYF.

This chain links TRBV3-1 (or the pseudogene TRBV3-2) with TRBJ1-1, with TRBD1 matching over 11 bases. The CDR3 extends over 16 amino acids. Germline trimming cut 4 bases from V and 3 bases from J; bases unmatched to any gene: 7. Per germline, CDR1 LGHDT and CDR2 YNNKEL (reference sequence). The CDR3 loop reads CASSPWTGGLHTEAFF. The CDR3 region has the DNA TGTGCCAGCAGCCCTTGGACAGGGGGCTTACACACTGAAGCTTTCTTT.

This chain links TRBV18 with TRBJ2-1, with D possibly TRBD2 on 5 matching bases. V was trimmed by 3 bases and J by 5 bases, leaving 8 bases between them. Germline CDR1 and CDR2: KGHSH and LQKENI. The CDR3 has 13 amino acids. CDR3: CASSPERDNEQFF. The CDR3 DNA sequence: TGTGCCAGCTCACCGGAGAGGGACAATGAGCAGTTCTTC.

Written as DNA, the CDR3 is TGTGCCAGTCGGACAGAGATTAATTCACCCCTCCACTTT. Residues: CASRTEINSPLHF. The chain carries TRBV7-9 and TRBJ1-6; D is possibly TRBD1 (6 bases). Trimming removed 9 bases at V and 6 bases at J, with 12 bases between. This CDR3 is built from 13 residues. From germline, CDR1 is SEHNR and CDR2 FQNEAQ (reference sequence).

J is TRBJ2-7 and V is TRBV11-3; TRBD2 is a possible D gene (6 bases). This CDR3 spans 15 amino acids. V was trimmed by 6 bases and J by 6 bases, leaving 21 bases between them. Germline values: CDR1 SGHNT, CDR2 YENEEA. In DNA form, the CDR3 reads TGTGCCAGCAGGGGCCCGGGGTTGAGGGGAGGCGAGCAGTACGTC. This sequence encodes CASRGPGLRGGEQYV.

The chain uses TRBV19 and TRBJ2-1, with 11 bases that match TRBD1. With 6 bases clipped from V and 0 bases from J, the junction kept 4 bases outside the gene matches. The CDR3 sequence is 16 residues long. CDR1 is LNHDA and CDR2 is SQIVND in the germline V gene (reference sequence). The CDR3 protein is CASRDRGPSSYNEQFF. CDR3 coding DNA: TGTGCCAGTAGGGACAGGGGGCCCAGCTCCTACAATGAGCAGTTCTTC.

The genes are TRBV24-1 and TRBJ2-5; D call uncertain. The CDR3 runs 15 residues. The germline V and J ends were trimmed by 3 bases and 6 bases, with 16 bases remaining between them. Germline CDR1 and CDR2: KGHDR and SFDVKD. CDR3 nucleotide sequence: TGTGCCACCAGTGATCCGACCGACAACCCGAAGACCCAGTACTTC. Its protein product is CATSDPTDNPKTQYF.

The rearrangement links TRBV6-5 to TRBJ1-1, with 8 bases identical to TRBD1. Germline V lookup: CDR1 MNHEY, CDR2 SVGAGI. J was trimmed by 5 bases and V by 7 bases; bases with no gene match: 6. CDR3 size: 13 residues. The CDR3 here is CASTLTGETEAFF. CDR3 nucleotide sequence: TGTGCCAGCACTTTGACAGGGGAGACTGAAGCTTTCTTT.